A selection of T cell receptor beta chains follows, all from one sample in a study of blood T cell repertoires in COVID-19. The protocol was immunoSEQ multiplex PCR, while the TCRdb copy is restricted to in-frame clones and leaves out a portion. The data show about 170,000 clones, with approximately 80% seen just once and 15% held by the top ten. The sequenced material came from PBMCs or T cells enriched from blood (not recorded which). These receptors came from a man aged 45 to 65 who had recovered from COVID-19. Both conserved end residues are part of each CDR3. The order of the fields is clone size, V gene, CDR3 length, CDR3 protein. Some rows have no size entry. The others give once, few or many, or a class for an expanded clone.

clone size: .
V gene: TRBV7-8
CDR3 length: 15
CDR3 protein: CASSPRDSANYGYTF

clone size: .
V gene: TRBV5-1
CDR3 length: 15
CDR3 protein: CASSTGTGGFGELFF

clone size: .
V gene: TRBV5-8
CDR3 length: 17
CDR3 protein: CASSLHVGTGRTDTQYF

clone size: .
V gene: TRBV29-1
CDR3 length: 15
CDR3 protein: CSVEEIDGSANEQFF

clone size: .
V gene: TRBV7-6
CDR3 length: 14
CDR3 protein: CASSRDRTSGELFF

clone size: .
V gene: TRBV5-1
CDR3 length: 16
CDR3 protein: CASSLTSGGSYNEQFF

clone size: few
V gene: TRBV4-1
CDR3 length: 16
CDR3 protein: CASSQGDGRREDGYTF

clone size: .
V gene: TRBV3-1/TRBV3-2
CDR3 length: 13
CDR3 protein: CASSRWGEETQYF

clone size: .
V gene: TRBV30
CDR3 length: 16
CDR3 protein: CAWVGLAGSSYNEQFF

clone size: .
V gene: TRBV19
CDR3 length: 16
CDR3 protein: CASKTAVLANTGELFF

clone size: .
V gene: TRBV6-2/TRBV6-3
CDR3 length: 11
CDR3 protein: CASSSYTEAFF

clone size: .
V gene: TRBV4-1
CDR3 length: 17
CDR3 protein: CASSQEPRVQGAGAQYF

clone size: .
V gene: TRBV7-9
CDR3 length: 13
CDR3 protein: CASSLVQDLEQFF

clone size: .
V gene: TRBV27
CDR3 length: 16
CDR3 protein: CASSLLRWQGNQPQHF

clone size: .
V gene: TRBV5-1
CDR3 length: 14
CDR3 protein: CASSLQGANYGYTF

clone size: .
V gene: TRBV4-1
CDR3 length: 14
CDR3 protein: CASSQEERGRVQFF

clone size: once
V gene: TRBV5-4
CDR3 length: 13
CDR3 protein: CASTRDTAYEQYF

clone size: .
V gene: TRBV19
CDR3 length: 15
CDR3 protein: CASSTGQGSPYEQYF

clone size: .
V gene: TRBV24-1
CDR3 length: 16
CDR3 protein: CATSDSGTAGYYGYTF

clone size: .
V gene: TRBV3-1/TRBV3-2
CDR3 length: 15
CDR3 protein: CASSRGTGVNYGYTF

clone size: .
V gene: TRBV21-1
CDR3 length: 20
CDR3 protein: CASSKASLDRGEGSNQPQHF

clone size: .
V gene: TRBV19
CDR3 length: 13
CDR3 protein: CASSKGLNEKLFF

clone size: .
V gene: TRBV7-8
CDR3 length: 15
CDR3 protein: CASSLPGQGAYEQYF

clone size: .
V gene: TRBV6-5
CDR3 length: 15
CDR3 protein: CASRSDRGNNQPQHF

clone size: .
V gene: TRBV9
CDR3 length: 16
CDR3 protein: CASSTRDRGRRGGYTF

clone size: .
V gene: TRBV5-4
CDR3 length: 13
CDR3 protein: CASSFTGDYGYTF

clone size: .
V gene: TRBV24-1
CDR3 length: 14
CDR3 protein: CATSDRQGLNEQFF

clone size: .
V gene: TRBV5-5
CDR3 length: 14
CDR3 protein: CASRLSQGYNEQFF

clone size: .
V gene: TRBV19
CDR3 length: 15
CDR3 protein: CASSINTGGMDGYTF

clone size: .
V gene: TRBV30
CDR3 length: 13
CDR3 protein: CAWTLPGGAGYTF

clone size: once
V gene: TRBV11-3
CDR3 length: 16
CDR3 protein: CASSISGTGSYNEQFF

clone size: few
V gene: TRBV3-1/TRBV3-2
CDR3 length: 15
CDR3 protein: CASSLTDRGNYGYTF

clone size: .
V gene: TRBV24-1
CDR3 length: 17
CDR3 protein: CATISASGGVSTDTQYF

clone size: .
V gene: TRBV14
CDR3 length: 15
CDR3 protein: CASSVAPTANYGYTF

clone size: .
V gene: TRBV6-1
CDR3 length: 13
CDR3 protein: CASSEGAGASRYF

clone size: .
V gene: TRBV7-9
CDR3 length: 18
CDR3 protein: CASSLASAFFANTGELFF

clone size: .
V gene: TRBV5-1
CDR3 length: 15
CDR3 protein: CASSSGTGYQETQYF

clone size: .
V gene: TRBV7-9
CDR3 length: 15
CDR3 protein: CASSLAGTSGGEQFF

clone size: .
V gene: TRBV27
CDR3 length: 14
CDR3 protein: CASAPTGGNYGYTF

clone size: .
V gene: TRBV6-5
CDR3 length: 14
CDR3 protein: CASRGSGEGNTIYF

clone size: .
V gene: TRBV14
CDR3 length: 11
CDR3 protein: CASSQVSEQYF

clone size: once
V gene: TRBV12-5
CDR3 length: 12
CDR3 protein: CASGTGGREQYF

clone size: .
V gene: TRBV27
CDR3 length: 14
CDR3 protein: CASRDREGYTEAFF

clone size: few
V gene: TRBV12-3/TRBV12-4
CDR3 length: 13
CDR3 protein: CASSLQGMTEAFF

clone size: .
V gene: TRBV7-2
CDR3 length: 16
CDR3 protein: CASSYGQGAGGNTIYF

clone size: .
V gene: TRBV30
CDR3 length: 14
CDR3 protein: CAWTAGNNNQPQHF

clone size: .
V gene: TRBV6-5
CDR3 length: 14
CDR3 protein: CASSLRGQGYEQFF

clone size: .
V gene: TRBV7-9
CDR3 length: 16
CDR3 protein: CASSLETGFWRNEQFF

clone size: .
V gene: TRBV5-1
CDR3 length: 12
CDR3 protein: CASSLGPTEAFF

clone size: few
V gene: TRBV21-1
CDR3 length: 13
CDR3 protein: CANIISANQPQHF